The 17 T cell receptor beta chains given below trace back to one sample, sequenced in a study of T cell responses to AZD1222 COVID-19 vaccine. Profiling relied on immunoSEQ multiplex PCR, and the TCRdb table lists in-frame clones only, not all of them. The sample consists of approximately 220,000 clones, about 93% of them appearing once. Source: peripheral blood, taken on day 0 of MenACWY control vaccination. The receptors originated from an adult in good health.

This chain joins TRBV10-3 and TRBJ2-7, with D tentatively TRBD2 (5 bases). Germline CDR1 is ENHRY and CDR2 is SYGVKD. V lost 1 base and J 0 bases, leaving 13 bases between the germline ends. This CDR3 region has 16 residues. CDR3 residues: CAISEYIAFSSYEQYF. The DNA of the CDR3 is TGTGCCATCAGTGAGTACATAGCGTTTAGCTCCTACGAGCAGTACTTC.

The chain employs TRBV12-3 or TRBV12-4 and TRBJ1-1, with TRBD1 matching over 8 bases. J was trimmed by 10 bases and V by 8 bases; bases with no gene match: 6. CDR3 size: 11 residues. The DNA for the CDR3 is TGTGCCAGCCACCCCAGGGGGCCAGCTTTCTTT. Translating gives CASHPRGPAFF.

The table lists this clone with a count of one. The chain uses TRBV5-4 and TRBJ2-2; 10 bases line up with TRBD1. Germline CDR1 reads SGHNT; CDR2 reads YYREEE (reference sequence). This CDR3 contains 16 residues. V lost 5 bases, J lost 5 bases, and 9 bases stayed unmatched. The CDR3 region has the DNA TGTGCCAGCAGTTCTGCGGGACAGGGGATTACCGGGGAGCTGTTTTTT. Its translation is CASSSAGQGITGELFF.

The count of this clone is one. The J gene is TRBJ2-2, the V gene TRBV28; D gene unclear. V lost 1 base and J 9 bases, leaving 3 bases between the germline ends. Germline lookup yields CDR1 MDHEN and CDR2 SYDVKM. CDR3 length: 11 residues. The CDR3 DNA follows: TGTGCCAGCAGTTTATTTCGGGAGCTGTTTTTT. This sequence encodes CASSLFRELFF.

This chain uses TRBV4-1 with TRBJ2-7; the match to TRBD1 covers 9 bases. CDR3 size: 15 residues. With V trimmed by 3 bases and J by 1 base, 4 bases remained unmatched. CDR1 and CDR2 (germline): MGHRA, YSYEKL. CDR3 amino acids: CASSHRTGDSYEQYF. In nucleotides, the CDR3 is TGCGCCAGCAGCCATAGGACAGGGGATTCCTACGAGCAGTACTTC.

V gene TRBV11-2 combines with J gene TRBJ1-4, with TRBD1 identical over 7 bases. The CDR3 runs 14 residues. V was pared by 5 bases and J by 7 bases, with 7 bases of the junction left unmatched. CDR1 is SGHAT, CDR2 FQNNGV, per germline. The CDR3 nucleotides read TGTGCCAGCAGCCAGGACAGGTTGGGTGAAAAACTGTTTTTT. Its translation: CASSQDRLGEKLFF. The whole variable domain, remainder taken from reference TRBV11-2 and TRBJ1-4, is EAGVAQSPRYKIIEKRQSVAFWCNPISGHATLYWYQQILGQGPKLLIQFQNNGVVDDSQLPKDRFSAERLKGVDSTLKIQPAKLEDSAVYLCASSQDRLGEKLFFGSGTQLSVL.

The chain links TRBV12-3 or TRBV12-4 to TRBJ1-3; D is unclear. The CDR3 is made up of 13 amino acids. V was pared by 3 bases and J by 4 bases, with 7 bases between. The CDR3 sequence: CASSLLGGNTIYF. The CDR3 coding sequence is TGTGCCAGCAGTTTGTTGGGGGGAAACACCATATATTTT.

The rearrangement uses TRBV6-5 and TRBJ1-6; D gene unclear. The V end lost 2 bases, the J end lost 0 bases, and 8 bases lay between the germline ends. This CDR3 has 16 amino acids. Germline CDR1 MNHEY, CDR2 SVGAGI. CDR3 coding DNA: TGTGCCAGCAGTTACCAACCGAGCTCCTATAATTCACCCCTCCACTTT. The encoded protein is CASSYQPSSYNSPLHF.

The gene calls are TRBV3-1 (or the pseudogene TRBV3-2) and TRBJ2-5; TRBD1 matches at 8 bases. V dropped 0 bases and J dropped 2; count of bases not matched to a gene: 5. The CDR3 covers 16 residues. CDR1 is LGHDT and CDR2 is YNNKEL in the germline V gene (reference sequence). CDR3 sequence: CASSQDPGQGQETQYF. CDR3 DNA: TGTGCCAGCAGCCAAGACCCTGGACAGGGACAAGAGACCCAGTACTTC.

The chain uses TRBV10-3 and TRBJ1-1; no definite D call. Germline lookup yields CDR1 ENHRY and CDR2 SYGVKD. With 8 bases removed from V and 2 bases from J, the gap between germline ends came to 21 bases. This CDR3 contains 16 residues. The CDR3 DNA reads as TGTGCCATCTGTCGGAACCTGGGAGTTTCAAACACTGAAGCTTTCTTT. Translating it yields CAICRNLGVSNTEAFF.

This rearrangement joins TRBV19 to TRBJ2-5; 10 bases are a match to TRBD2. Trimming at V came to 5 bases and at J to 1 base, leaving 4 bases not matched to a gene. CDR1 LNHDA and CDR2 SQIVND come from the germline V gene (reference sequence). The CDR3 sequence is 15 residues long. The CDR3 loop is CASSPVAGGQETQYF. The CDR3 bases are TGTGCCAGTAGTCCGGTAGCGGGGGGCCAAGAGACCCAGTACTTC.

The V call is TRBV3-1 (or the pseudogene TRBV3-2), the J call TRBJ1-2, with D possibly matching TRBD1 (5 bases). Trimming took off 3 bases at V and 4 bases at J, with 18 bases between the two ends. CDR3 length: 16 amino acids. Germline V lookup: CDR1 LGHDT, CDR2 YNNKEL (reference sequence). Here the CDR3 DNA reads TGTGCCAGCAGCCACCGGGACTCCCGTCCGTCCTATGGCTACACCTTC. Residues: CASSHRDSRPSYGYTF.

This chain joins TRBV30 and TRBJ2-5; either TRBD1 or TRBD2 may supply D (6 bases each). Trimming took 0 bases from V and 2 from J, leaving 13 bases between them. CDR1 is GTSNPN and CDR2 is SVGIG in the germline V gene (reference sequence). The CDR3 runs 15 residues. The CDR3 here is CAWSVSTGRQETQYF. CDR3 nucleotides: TGTGCCTGGAGTGTATCTACAGGGAGGCAAGAGACCCAGTACTTC.

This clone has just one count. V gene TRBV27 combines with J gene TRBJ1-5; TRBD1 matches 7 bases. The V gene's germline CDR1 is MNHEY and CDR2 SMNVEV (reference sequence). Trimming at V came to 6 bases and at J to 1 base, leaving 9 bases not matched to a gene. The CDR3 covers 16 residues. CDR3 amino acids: CASSVRGRGSNQPQHF. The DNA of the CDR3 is TGTGCCAGCAGCGTTAGGGGGCGCGGAAGCAATCAGCCCCAGCATTTT.

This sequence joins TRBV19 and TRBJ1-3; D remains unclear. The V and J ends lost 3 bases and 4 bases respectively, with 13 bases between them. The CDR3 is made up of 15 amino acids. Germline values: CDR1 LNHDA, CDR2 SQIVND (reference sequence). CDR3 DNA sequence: TGTGCCAGTAGTATGACGGGTGAAAGCGGAAACACCATATATTTT. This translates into CASSMTGESGNTIYF.

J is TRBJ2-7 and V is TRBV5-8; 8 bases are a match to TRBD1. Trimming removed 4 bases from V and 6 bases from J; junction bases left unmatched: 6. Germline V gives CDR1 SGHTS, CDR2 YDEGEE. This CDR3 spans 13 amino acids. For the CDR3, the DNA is TGTGCCAGCAGCCCATGGACAGGGCGCGAGCAGTACTTC. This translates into CASSPWTGREQYF.

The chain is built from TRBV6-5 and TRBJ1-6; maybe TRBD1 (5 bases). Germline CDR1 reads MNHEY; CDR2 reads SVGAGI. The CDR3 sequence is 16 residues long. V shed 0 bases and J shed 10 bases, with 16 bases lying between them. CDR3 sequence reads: CASSYSRRTQRSPLHF. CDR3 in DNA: TGTGCCAGCAGTTACTCGAGGAGGACACAAAGATCACCCCTCCACTTT.